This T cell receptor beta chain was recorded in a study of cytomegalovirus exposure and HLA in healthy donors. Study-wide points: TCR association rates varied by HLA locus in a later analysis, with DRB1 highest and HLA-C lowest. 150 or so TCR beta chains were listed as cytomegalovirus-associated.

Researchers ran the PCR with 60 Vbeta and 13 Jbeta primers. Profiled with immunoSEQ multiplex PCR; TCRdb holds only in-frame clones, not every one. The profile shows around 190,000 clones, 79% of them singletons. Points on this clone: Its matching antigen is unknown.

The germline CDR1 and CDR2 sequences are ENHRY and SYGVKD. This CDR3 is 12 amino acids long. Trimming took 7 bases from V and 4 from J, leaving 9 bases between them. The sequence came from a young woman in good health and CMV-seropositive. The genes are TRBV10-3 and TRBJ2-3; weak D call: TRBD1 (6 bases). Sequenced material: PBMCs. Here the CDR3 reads CAITQGSDTQYF. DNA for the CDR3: TGTGCCATCACTCAGGGGTCAGATACGCAGTATTTT.